This entry describes one T cell receptor (beta chain). Its antigen is not identified. Germline V CDR1 and CDR2: MNHNS, SASEGT. The CDR3 extends over 15 amino acids. V lost 6 bases to trimming and J lost 3 bases, with 17 bases between them. The data stem from a study of T-cell reconstitution after alpha-beta-depleted transplantation in children. Findings and limits, study-wide: High day-60 TCRbeta diversity in some patients came from surviving recipient T cells and thymic progenitors. Several hundred graft clones that had expanded were reportedly the source of alpha-beta T cells about two months after transplant.

Preparation of the TCRbeta library was carried out with unique molecular identifiers. MiXCR, run by TCRdb on the PCR reads, gives a single entry per CDR3 protein. The repertoire includes fewer than 550,000 distinct CDR3 sequences, roughly 10% of them detected once, and less than 15% sits in the top ten. The chain links TRBV6-1 to TRBJ1-1; D gene unclear. The sequencing used PBMCs, mostly from graft donor cells, collected 180 days after TCRalphabeta/CD19-depleted stem cell transplant. This TCR was sampled from a female patient between 2 and 10 years old who had a stem cell transplant for aplastic anemia, so the T cells may come from the graft donor. The CDR3 nucleotides are TGTGCCAGCAGCCCCCTACCTAGGCAGGACACTGAAGCTTTCTTT. This sequence encodes CASSPLPRQDTEAFF.